This record looks at one T cell receptor (beta chain) sequence and its context. TCRdb keeps only in-frame clones here, not all; method: immunoSEQ multiplex PCR. Seen here are about 120,000 clones, 85% to 90% observed once, and the top ten hold around a quarter. This sample stems from a study of blood T cell repertoires in COVID-19. Study at large: Samples of COVID-19 (acute and convalescent) were obtained from the United States, Italy and Spain. In each case, the material was cDNA or gDNA derived from T cells, B-cell-depleted T cells, or PBMCs.

The CDR3 contains 15 residues. V was clipped by 3 bases and J by 5 bases, with 15 bases between them. Per the germline V gene, CDR1 is SGHTA and CDR2 is FQGNSA. The TCR was taken from an older man with active or convalescent COVID-19. This chain links TRBV7-2 with TRBJ2-3; D might be TRBD1 (6 bases). What was sequenced was peripheral blood. CDR3 amino acids: CASSFINGGQDTQYF. The CDR3 nucleotides read TGTGCCAGCAGCTTTATAAATGGGGGCCAAGATACGCAGTATTTT. The entire variable domain, with the rest obtained from reference TRBV7-2 and TRBJ2-3, is as follows: GAGVSQSPSNKVTEKGKDVELRCDPISGHTALYWYRQSLGQGLEFLIYFQGNSAPDKSGLPSDRFSAERTGGSVSTLTIQRTQQEDSAVYLCASSFINGGQDTQYFGPGTRLTVL.